Following are 9 T cell receptor beta chains from one sample sequenced in a study of blood T cell repertoires in COVID-19. The protocol was immunoSEQ multiplex PCR, while the TCRdb copy is restricted to in-frame clones and leaves out a portion. Among 150,000 or so clones listed, 85% to 90% were seen once. Sequenced input: peripheral blood. These receptors all come from a man younger than 35 with COVID-19, enrolled during active disease.

The rearrangement joins TRBV4-3 to TRBJ2-2, with D perhaps matching TRBD2 (5 bases). V gave up 2 bases and J gave up 4 bases, with 14 bases separating them. The germline gives CDR1 LGHNA, CDR2 YSLEER. CDR3 length: 16 residues. CDR3 sequence reads: CASSQPTISGTGELFF. DNA of the CDR3: TGCGCCAGCAGCCAACCGACTATCAGCGGCACCGGGGAGCTGTTTTTT.

The chain joins TRBV9 to TRBJ1-1, with D maybe TRBD1 (5 bases). CDR1 is SGDLS, CDR2 YYNGEE, per germline. CDR3 size: 14 residues. The germline V and J ends were trimmed by 4 bases and 4 bases, with 14 bases remaining between them. As DNA, the CDR3 is TGTGCCAGCAGCCCCCGGGACTTATCCACTGAAGCTTTCTTT. As protein: CASSPRDLSTEAFF.

V is TRBV3-1 (or the pseudogene TRBV3-2) and J is TRBJ1-2, with D uncertain. Between the trimmed V and J ends, which lost 4 bases and 5 bases, there was a span of 5 bases. CDR1 and CDR2 from the germline V gene are LGHDT and YNNKEL (reference sequence). The length of the CDR3 is 11 residues. The chain's CDR3 is CASSRLYGYTF. DNA for the CDR3: TGTGCCAGCAGCCGGCTTTATGGCTACACCTTC.

The J gene is TRBJ1-2, the V gene TRBV6-5; 10 bases fit TRBD1. The germline gives CDR1 MNHEY, CDR2 SVGAGI. With 7 bases clipped from V and 10 bases from J, the junction kept 6 bases outside the gene matches. This CDR3 has 12 residues. As DNA, the CDR3 is TGTGCCAGCAAAGGACAGGGGGTTGTCTACACCTTC. Its translation: CASKGQGVVYTF.

V is TRBV5-1 and J is TRBJ2-7, with D tentatively TRBD1 (7 bases). Between the trimmed V and J ends, which lost 0 bases and 4 bases, there was a span of 14 bases. The CDR3 covers 15 residues. The V gene's germline CDR1 is SGHRS and CDR2 YFSETQ. The CDR3 region is CASSLAGGGLYEQYF. The CDR3 DNA reads TGCGCCAGCAGCTTGGCCGGAGGGGGCTTGTACGAGCAGTACTTC.

The V gene is TRBV11-2, the J gene TRBJ2-3; possible D gene TRBD1, 6 bases. V lost 3 bases and J 5 bases, leaving 18 bases between the germline ends. Germline V gives CDR1 SGHAT, CDR2 FQNNGV. The CDR3 spans 16 residues. The CDR3 DNA sequence: TGTGCCAGCAGCTTCGGGACACGGCTAGCTCTAGATACGCAGTATTTT. This codes for CASSFGTRLALDTQYF.

V gene TRBV24-1 combines with J gene TRBJ2-7; TRBD1 matches 7 bases. The length of the CDR3 is 17 residues. V lost 5 bases to trimming and J lost 4 bases; unmatched junction nucleotides: 16. In germline, CDR1 is KGHDR, CDR2 SFDVKD. The CDR3 loop is CATSGLEQGSRKYEQYF. For the CDR3, the DNA is TGTGCCACCAGTGGTCTCGAACAGGGGTCGAGGAAGTACGAGCAGTACTTC.

J is TRBJ2-7 and V is TRBV5-5; a possible D gene is TRBD2 (5 bases). Between the trimmed V and J ends, which lost 3 bases and 1 base, there was a span of 11 bases. The CDR3 spans 14 residues. The germline V gene has CDR1 SGHKS and CDR2 YYEKEE (reference sequence). In DNA, the CDR3 is TGTGCCAGCAGCTCTAGCCCGGGGTCCTACGAGCAGTACTTC. This codes for CASSSSPGSYEQYF.

The chain recombines TRBV4-2 with TRBJ2-7, with D maybe TRBD2 (5 bases). CDR3 length: 13 residues. Trimming took off 4 bases at V and 4 bases at J, with 11 bases between the two ends. Germline assignment: CDR1 LGHNA and CDR2 YNFKEQ. CDR3 nucleotide sequence: TGTGCCAGCAGCCGCGGACGGACTTACGAGCAGTACTTC. Its protein product is CASSRGRTYEQYF.